This entry lists 21 T cell receptor beta chains sequenced from one sample in a study of blood T cell repertoires in COVID-19. Sequencing was performed with immunoSEQ multiplex PCR; in TCRdb, only in-frame clones are kept and a portion is missing. The table shows under 250,000 clones, with roughly nine tenths occurring only once. The sequencing input was peripheral blood. The receptors were gathered from a man aged 55 to 69 with acute or convalescent COVID-19.

This chain uses TRBV2 with TRBJ1-5; 7 bases agree with TRBD1. V trimming: 8 bases; J trimming: 9 bases; junction bases outside the gene matches: 16. The CDR3 is 15 residues long. CDR1 is SNHLY and CDR2 is FYNNEI in the germline V gene. The CDR3 DNA follows: TGTGCCAGCGGCCTAGGACAGGCGCGATCGTCGCCCCAGCATTTT. Its translation is CASGLGQARSSPQHF.

The chain has TRBV11-2 and TRBJ2-1; 11 bases are a match to TRBD2. CDR3 length: 16 amino acids. The germline V gene encodes CDR1 SGHAT and CDR2 FQNNGV. J lost 6 bases, V lost 1 base, and 5 bases had no gene match. CDR3 nucleotides: TGTGCCAGCAGCTTAGTGGTCCTAGCGGGAGGCAATGAGCAGTTCTTC. This encodes CASSLVVLAGGNEQFF.

The rearrangement uses TRBV5-1 and TRBJ1-1, with 7 positions matching TRBD1. The CDR3 has 13 residues. CDR1 is SGHRS, CDR2 YFSETQ, per germline. Unmatched junction bases numbered 7, after V lost 4 bases and J lost 7 bases. The CDR3 loop is CASSTDRTIEAFF. The CDR3 coding sequence is TGCGCCAGCAGCACGGACAGGACCATTGAAGCTTTCTTT.

The CDR3 sequence: CSAAGTDATNEKLFF. Written as DNA, the CDR3 is TGCAGCGCCGCCGGGACAGACGCAACTAATGAAAAACTGTTTTTT. The chain employs TRBV29-1 and TRBJ1-4, with 7 bases that match TRBD1. CDR3 size: 15 residues. Germline assignment: CDR1 SQVTM and CDR2 ANQGSEA. The trim removed 7 bases at V and 0 bases at J, leaving 8 bases unmatched.

DNA for the CDR3: TGTGCCACCAGCAGAGAACAGGGACAGGGGAATGAGCAGTTCTTC. This encodes CATSREQGQGNEQFF. The J gene is TRBJ2-1, the V gene TRBV15, with TRBD1 identical over 10 bases. Per the germline V gene, CDR1 is LNHNV and CDR2 is YYDKDF (reference sequence). The V and J ends lost 0 bases and 7 bases, in that order; junction bases with no gene match: 3. This CDR3 has 15 residues. Combining the CDR3 with reference TRBV15 and TRBJ2-1 gives the whole variable domain DAMVIQNPRYQVTQFGKPVTLSCSQTLNHNVMYWYQQKSSQAPKLLFHYYDKDFNNEADTPDNFQSRRPNTSFCFLDIRSPGLGDTAMYLCATSREQGQGNEQFFGPGTRLTVL.

The chain carries TRBV5-1 and TRBJ1-2; TRBD1 might be the D (5 bases). The V end was cut by 4 bases, the J end by 9 bases, with 13 bases between. The CDR3 totals 12 residues. Germline V gene lookup returns CDR1 SGHRS and CDR2 YFSETQ. CDR3 sequence (DNA): TGCGCCAGCAGCGGGACTCTAGGTAGCTACACCTTC. The encoded protein is CASSGTLGSYTF.

The chain couples TRBV9 to TRBJ2-5; the D gene is possibly TRBD2 (5 bases). The CDR3 loop spans 13 amino acids. Germline V gives CDR1 SGDLS, CDR2 YYNGEE. The ends were cut back, 4 bases at V and 7 bases at J, with 14 bases in the middle. CDR3 amino acids: CASSPGPGSTQYF. The CDR3 nucleotides are TGTGCCAGCAGCCCCGGCCCGGGATCGACCCAGTACTTC.

V usage is TRBV6-5 and J usage is TRBJ2-7, with 9 bases lining up with TRBD1. Germline trimming cut 6 bases from V and 0 bases from J; bases unmatched to any gene: 6. This CDR3 region has 15 residues. The germline V gene encodes CDR1 MNHEY and CDR2 SVGAGI. Here the CDR3 reads CASSVRDRVSYEQYF. CDR3 nucleotide sequence: TGTGCCAGCAGCGTCCGGGACAGGGTCTCCTACGAGCAGTACTTC.

This clone has only a few counts. This chain connects TRBV5-5 to TRBJ1-5; D is perhaps TRBD1 (6 bases). In germline, CDR1 is SGHKS, CDR2 YYEKEE (reference sequence). The V gene lost 4 bases and the J gene lost 0 bases, with 14 bases spanning the gap. The CDR3 spans 16 residues. CDR3 nucleotide sequence: TGTGCCAGCAGCAGACAGCCAGGGGTTAGCAATCAGCCCCAGCATTTT. Amino acid sequence: CASSRQPGVSNQPQHF.

The gene calls are TRBV30 and TRBJ2-3, with 9 bases matching TRBD2. V was pared by 0 bases and J by 8 bases, with 18 bases of the junction left unmatched. Germline CDR1 is GTSNPN and CDR2 is SVGIG (reference sequence). CDR3 length: 18 residues. Written as DNA, the CDR3 is TGTGCCTGGAGTGTAAGGGGCCGGTTTAGCGGGAGAACGGGTACGCAGTATTTT. Its translation: CAWSVRGRFSGRTGTQYF. The full variable domain, completed using reference TRBV30 and TRBJ2-3, is SQTIHQWPATLVQPVGSPLSLECTVEGTSNPNLYWYRQAAGRGLQLLFYSVGIGQISSEVPQNLSASRPQDRQFILSSKKLLLSDSGFYLCAWSVRGRFSGRTGTQYFGPGTRLTVL.

The chain combines TRBV28 with TRBJ1-5; a possible D gene is TRBD1 (5 bases). Trimming took 3 bases from V and 0 from J, leaving 18 bases between them. Germline lookup yields CDR1 MDHEN and CDR2 SYDVKM. The CDR3 totals 18 residues. The CDR3 DNA sequence: TGTGCCAGCAGTTTGACAGTCCCTCTAGCGGATAGCAATCAGCCCCAGCATTTT. Translating it yields CASSLTVPLADSNQPQHF.

The CDR3 here is CASSLGSRDEQYF. DNA for the CDR3: TGTGCCAGCAGCTTGGGGTCGAGGGACGAGCAGTACTTC. The chain employs TRBV5-6 and TRBJ2-7; a weak D match, TRBD2 (5 bases). V was clipped by 0 bases and J by 5 bases, with 9 bases between them. The CDR3 covers 13 residues. The germline gives CDR1 SGHDT, CDR2 YYEEEE.

This clone was seen a single time. The sample contains more than one DNA sequence encoding this CDR3. This chain connects TRBV6-5 to TRBJ1-2, with 9 bases that match TRBD1. The germline V gene encodes CDR1 MNHEY and CDR2 SVGAGI. The CDR3 runs 14 residues. J gave up 7 bases and V 6 bases, and 9 bases lay outside the gene matches. CDR3 amino acids: CASSDTGGKGGYTF. The CDR3 bases are TGTGCCAGCAGCGATACAGGGGGCAAGGGTGGCTACACCTTC.

This clone came up once. The chain links TRBV6-5 to TRBJ2-7; 9 bases match TRBD1. This CDR3 has 14 residues. The trim removed 7 bases at V and 5 bases at J, leaving 9 bases unmatched. Looked up from germline, CDR1 is MNHEY and CDR2 is SVGAGI. CDR3 in amino acids: CASNPGQGTHEQYF. DNA of the CDR3: TGTGCCAGCAACCCGGGACAGGGTACCCACGAGCAGTACTTC.

The chain couples TRBV9 to TRBJ2-2, with 7 bases matching TRBD1. V lost 6 bases to trimming and J lost 7 bases; unmatched junction nucleotides: 9. This CDR3 is built from 14 residues. CDR1 and CDR2 (germline): SGDLS, YYNGEE. CDR3 nucleotides: TGTGCCAGCACGAACGTCAGGGGGAGCGGGGAGCTGTTTTTT. Encoded protein: CASTNVRGSGELFF.

The chain has TRBV7-9 and TRBJ2-2; D is unclear. V was cut by 1 base and J by 1 base, with 10 bases left in between. The CDR3 spans 16 residues. CDR1 and CDR2 from the germline V gene are SEHNR and FQNEAQ (reference sequence). CDR3 nucleotide sequence: TGTGCCAGCAGCTTAGGTTCTCAGGTGAACACCGGGGAGCTGTTTTTT. Translation gives CASSLGSQVNTGELFF.

This clone was seen a handful of times. The chain combines TRBV7-3 with TRBJ2-1; 7 nucleotides line up with TRBD1. The CDR3 covers 12 residues. Trimming at V came to 3 bases and at J to 10 bases, leaving 3 bases not matched to a gene. The V gene's germline CDR1 is SGHTA and CDR2 FQGTGA. CDR3 DNA sequence: TGTGCCAGCAGCTTCCACAGGGGAGAGCAGTTCTTC. Its protein product is CASSFHRGEQFF.

The chain couples TRBV11-2 to TRBJ2-1; TRBD2 aligns across 9 bases. This CDR3 is built from 16 residues. Germline trimming cut 2 bases from V and 4 bases from J; bases unmatched to any gene: 6. Germline loops: CDR1 SGHAT, CDR2 FQNNGV. CDR3 protein: CASSLLRAGGYNEQFF. The CDR3, as DNA: TGTGCCAGCAGCTTATTAAGGGCGGGAGGGTACAATGAGCAGTTCTTC.

The V gene is TRBV7-2, the J gene TRBJ2-1, with 8 bases that match TRBD2. This CDR3 contains 15 residues. In germline, CDR1 is SGHTA, CDR2 FQGNSA. After removal of 0 bases from V and 5 bases from J, the junction contained 3 bases not matched to a gene. For the CDR3, the DNA is TGTGCCAGCAGCTTAGCTGGCGGGAGGCACAATGAGCAGTTCTTC. This encodes CASSLAGGRHNEQFF.

The chain recombines TRBV6-5 with TRBJ2-2; no clear D. CDR3 length: 13 residues. The V end lost 6 bases, the J end lost 5 bases, and 10 bases lay between the germline ends. Germline V gene lookup returns CDR1 MNHEY and CDR2 SVGAGI. CDR3 protein: CASSSSRTGELFF. The CDR3 DNA follows: TGTGCCAGCAGCTCCTCTAGGACCGGGGAGCTGTTTTTT.

The chain employs TRBV28 and TRBJ2-7, with 8 nucleotides matching TRBD1. The trim removed 6 bases at V and 3 bases at J, leaving 7 bases unmatched. CDR3 size: 14 residues. CDR1 and CDR2 from the germline V gene are MDHEN and SYDVKM. The CDR3 here is CASSLGQVHYEQYF. Here the CDR3 DNA reads TGTGCCAGCAGCCTGGGACAGGTACACTACGAGCAGTACTTC.